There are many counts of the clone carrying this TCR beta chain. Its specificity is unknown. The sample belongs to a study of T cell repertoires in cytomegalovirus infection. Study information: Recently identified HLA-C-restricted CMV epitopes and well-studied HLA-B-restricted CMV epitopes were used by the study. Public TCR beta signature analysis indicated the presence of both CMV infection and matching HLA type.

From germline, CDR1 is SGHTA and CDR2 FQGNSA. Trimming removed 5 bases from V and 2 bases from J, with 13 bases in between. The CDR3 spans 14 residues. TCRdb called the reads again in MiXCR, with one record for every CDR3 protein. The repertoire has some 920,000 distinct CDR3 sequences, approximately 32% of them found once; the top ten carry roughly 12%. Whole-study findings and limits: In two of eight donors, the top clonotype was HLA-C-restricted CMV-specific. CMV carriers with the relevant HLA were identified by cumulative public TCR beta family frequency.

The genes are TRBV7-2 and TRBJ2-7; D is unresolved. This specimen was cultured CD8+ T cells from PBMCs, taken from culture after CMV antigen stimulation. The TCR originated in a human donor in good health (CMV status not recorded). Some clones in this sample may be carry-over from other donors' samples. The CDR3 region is CASSPQSPPYEQYF. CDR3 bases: TGTGCCAGCAGCCCCCAGAGCCCACCCTACGAGCAGTACTTC.